These T cell receptor beta chains were read from a single sample in a study of response to subunit inactivated influenza vaccine. MiXCR was run by TCRdb on the RT-PCR reads, yielding one entry per CDR3 protein. The top ten hold around 6.5% of the sample, which has hundreds of thousands of distinct CDR3 sequences, 14% seen once. The sequencing here drew on PBMCs from blood, taken 14 to 15 days before vaccination. These receptor sequences come from a man aged 50 to 60 who received an inactivated influenza vaccine. Each CDR3 is given with its conserved first and last residue. The D gene is left open where the match is weak. The size of a clone is reported for some rows only, either as once, few or many, or as a class for expanded clones.

size: .; V: TRBV7-2; J: TRBJ2-7; length: 15; D: TRBD2; DNA: TGTGCCAGCAGCCCTACTAGCGGGAGTAGGTACGAGCAGTACTTC; CDR3: CASSPTSGSRYEQYF
size: .; V: TRBV11-1; J: TRBJ2-5; length: 16; D: TRBD2; DNA: TGTGCCAGCAGACATCACGGGACTAGCGGACAAGAGACCCAGTACTTC; CDR3: CASRHHGTSGQETQYF
size: .; V: TRBV5-1; J: TRBJ2-2; length: 15; D: TRBD2; DNA: TGCGCCAGTGCTTCTAGCGGGGCTTACACCGGGGAGCTGTTTTTT; CDR3: CASASSGAYTGELFF
size: .; V: TRBV28; J: TRBJ1-2; length: 13; D: .; DNA: TGTGCCAGCAGTGACACAGGGTACTTGGGCTACACCTTC; CDR3: CASSDTGYLGYTF
size: .; V: TRBV6-2/TRBV6-3; J: TRBJ2-2; length: 15; D: TRBD1; DNA: TGTGCCAGCAGTTACGGGACAGGGTTAGGCGGGGAGCTGTTTTTT; CDR3: CASSYGTGLGGELFF
size: many; V: TRBV27; J: TRBJ1-4; length: 14; D: .; DNA: TGTGCCAGCAGTTTATCGGGGGTGGGCGAAAAACTGTTTTTT; CDR3: CASSLSGVGEKLFF
size: many; V: TRBV6-2/TRBV6-3; J: TRBJ2-1; length: 14; D: .; DNA: TGTGCCAGCATGGGGGCGGACCTGAGGAATGAGCAGTTCTTC; CDR3: CASMGADLRNEQFF
size: many; V: TRBV4-3; J: TRBJ1-1; length: 15; D: TRBD1; DNA: TGCGCCAGCAGCCAAGGCGGGGCAGGGGGCGAGGAGGCTTTCTTT; CDR3: CASSQGGAGGEEAFF
size: .; V: TRBV20-1; J: TRBJ1-5; length: 17; D: .; DNA: TGCAGTGCTAGAGGGGAGGGCAGAGTTTGGGGCAATCAGCCCCAGCATTTT; CDR3: CSARGEGRVWGNQPQHF
size: few; V: TRBV6-2/TRBV6-3; J: TRBJ2-7; length: 11; D: .; DNA: TGTGCCAGCAGTTACCGGGACAACCGGTACTTC; CDR3: CASSYRDNRYF
size: .; V: TRBV19; J: TRBJ2-1; length: 19; D: TRBD2; DNA: TGTGCCAGTAGTATTAGGGGTTTGAGGACTAGCGGCCTTTCGGATGAGCAGTTCTTC; CDR3: CASSIRGLRTSGLSDEQFF
size: many; V: TRBV7-8; J: TRBJ1-5; length: 15; D: .; DNA: TGTGCCAGCAGCTTAGGGTCAGGTAGCAATCAGCCCCAGCATTTT; CDR3: CASSLGSGSNQPQHF
size: few; V: TRBV25-1; J: TRBJ2-7; length: 13; D: TRBD1; DNA: TGTGCCAGCAGTTGGACGGACAGGGATGAGCAGTACTTC; CDR3: CASSWTDRDEQYF
size: few; V: TRBV5-1; J: TRBJ2-5; length: 14; D: .; DNA: TGCGCCAGCAGCTTGGGGCGGGTACAAGAGACCCAGTACTTC; CDR3: CASSLGRVQETQYF
size: many; V: TRBV5-1; J: TRBJ2-7; length: 14; D: .; DNA: TGCGCCAGCAGCCTTTCAGGGGGAGGCTACGAGCAGTACTTC; CDR3: CASSLSGGGYEQYF
size: few; V: TRBV29-1; J: TRBJ2-1; length: 14; D: .; DNA: TGCAGCGTTGATCGCGGGTTGTTTGTTAGTGAGCAGTTCTTC; CDR3: CSVDRGLFVSEQFF
size: few; V: TRBV9; J: TRBJ2-1; length: 13; D: .; DNA: TGTGCCAGCAGCGTAGGCACTAGTAATGAGCAGTTCTTC; CDR3: CASSVGTSNEQFF
size: many; V: TRBV20-1; J: TRBJ2-2; length: 15; D: TRBD2; DNA: TGCAGTGCTAAAAGGACTAGCGGAGACACCGGGGAGCTGTTTTTT; CDR3: CSAKRTSGDTGELFF
size: .; V: TRBV11-3; J: TRBJ2-2; length: 13; D: .; DNA: TGTGCCAGCAGCTTGATAAGCACCGGGGAGCTGTTTTTT; CDR3: CASSLISTGELFF
size: few; V: TRBV7-2; J: TRBJ2-3; length: 15; D: .; DNA: TGTGCCAGCAGCTTAGCCCGACAGTTTGCAGATACGCAGTATTTT; CDR3: CASSLARQFADTQYF
size: few; V: TRBV7-2; J: TRBJ1-1; length: 16; D: .; DNA: TGTGCCAGCGCGCTTAATGGGTTCTATTGGGGAACTGAAGCTTTCTTT; CDR3: CASALNGFYWGTEAFF
size: many; V: TRBV29-1; J: TRBJ2-3; length: 14; D: .; DNA: TGCAGCGTCGCACCGGGGGCTAGCACAGATACGCAGTATTTT; CDR3: CSVAPGASTDTQYF
size: .; V: TRBV6-5; J: TRBJ2-1; length: 15; D: .; DNA: TGTGCCAGCAGTTACTCGCGGGAATACTACAATGAGCAGTTCTTC; CDR3: CASSYSREYYNEQFF